This T cell receptor beta chain was captured by sequencing in a study of cytomegalovirus exposure and HLA in healthy donors. Study context: Of fewer than 450 genotyped donors, about 81% clustered with self-reported Caucasian donors.

The ends lost 8 bases at V and 5 bases at J; junction bases unmatched: 6. The CDR3 covers 14 residues. The germline V gene encodes CDR1 MDHEN and CDR2 SYDVKM. Comment on this clone: Its target is not known.

The study's findings and limits: Donors belonging to an Asian-associated ancestry cluster reportedly showed fewer N-insertions in productive TCRs than the roughly 670-donor mean, according to what a later analysis found.

The PCR employed 60 Vbeta primers together with 13 Jbeta primers. Sequenced by immunoSEQ multiplex PCR; TCRdb stores in-frame clones only, minus some. The sample consists of some 200,000 clones, 80% to 85% of them appearing once. The TCR originated in a woman aged 18 to 35 in good health and CMV-seronegative. The sequencing input was PBMCs. The gene calls are TRBV28 and TRBJ2-7; 13 bases map to TRBD2. In nucleotides, the CDR3 is TGTGCCAGCGGTACTAGCGGGAGGGGAGACGAGCAGTACTTC. Its protein product is CASGTSGRGDEQYF.